A selection of T cell receptor beta chains follows, all from one sample in a study of PD-L1 blockade in urothelial cancer. Produced via immunoSEQ multiplex PCR; TCRdb's table is partial and in-frame only. The sample has fewer than 75,000 clones; roughly 88% are singletons. The source material was PBMCs, sampled around atezolizumab (anti-PD-L1) treatment. These receptors were collected from a man between 65 and 85 years old with urothelial cancer. The CDR3 runs from the conserved cysteine through the conserved F or W. D genes are given only for firm matches. Expanded clones are given a class, and other clones once, few, many or no size at all.

few	TRBV5-6	-	TRBJ2-7	CASSLSIGGQYF	TGTGCCAGCAGCTTGTCAATTGGCGGGCAGTACTTC
-	TRBV4-2	-	TRBJ2-7	CASSQDRKGHHPYEQYF	TGTGCCAGCAGCCAAGATAGAAAGGGACACCACCCCTACGAGCAGTACTTC
few	TRBV5-1	-	TRBJ2-1	CASRRDLASYNEQFF	TGCGCCAGCCGCCGAGACTTAGCTTCCTACAATGAGCAGTTCTTC
-	TRBV4-1	-	TRBJ1-4	CASSQVSRGSTNEKLFF	TGCGCCAGCAGCCAAGTTAGTAGGGGGTCAACTAATGAAAAACTGTTTTTT
-	TRBV4-1	TRBD1	TRBJ2-7	CASSQAGQGGIEQYF	TGCGCCAGCAGCCAAGCAGGACAGGGGGGTATCGAGCAGTACTTC
-	TRBV27	-	TRBJ2-5	CASSPLRVLGETQYF	TGTGCCAGCAGTCCCCTCAGGGTTCTGGGAGAGACCCAGTACTTC
-	TRBV12-2	-	TRBJ2-1	CASRFVGGQGKNEQFF	TGTGCAAGTCGCTTTGTGGGGGGTCAGGGTAAGAATGAGCAGTTCTTC
-	TRBV27	TRBD1	TRBJ2-1	CASSLRTGAYNEQFF	TGTGCCAGCAGTCTCCGGACAGGGGCCTACAATGAGCAGTTCTTC
-	TRBV7-3	-	TRBJ2-5	CASSLTRQDETQYF	TGTGCCAGCAGCTTAACCCGACAGGATGAGACCCAGTACTTC
-	TRBV6-5	TRBD2	TRBJ2-2	CASGLAVLNTGELFF	TGTGCCAGCGGTCTAGCGGTCCTAAACACCGGGGAGCTGTTTTTT
-	TRBV15	TRBD2	TRBJ2-5	CATSRDAGTSGRAGETQYF	TGTGCCACCAGCAGAGATGCCGGGACTAGCGGGAGGGCCGGAGAGACCCAGTACTTC
-	TRBV2	TRBD1	TRBJ2-7	CASNFGQGLEQYF	TGTGCCAGCAATTTCGGACAGGGCCTCGAGCAGTACTTC
-	TRBV27	TRBD2	TRBJ2-1	CASSSAVLAGGSNEQFF	TGTGCCAGCAGTTCCGCCGTACTAGCGGGAGGGTCCAATGAGCAGTTCTTC
-	TRBV4-1	-	TRBJ2-7	CASSPRESYEQYF	TGCGCCAGCAGCCCCCGGGAGAGCTACGAGCAGTACTTC
once	TRBV27	TRBD2	TRBJ2-7	CASSLEGIAGAIYEQYF	TGTGCCAGCAGCTTGGAGGGGATAGCGGGAGCAATCTACGAGCAGTACTTC
-	TRBV6-6	TRBD1	TRBJ2-1	CASSSPGQGNEQFF	TGTGCCAGCAGTTCCCCGGGACAGGGTAATGAGCAGTTCTTC
-	TRBV23-1	-	TRBJ2-1	CASSQSRGRVEDNEQFF	TGCGCCAGCAGTCAATCGCGGGGCAGGGTAGAGGACAATGAGCAGTTCTTC
-	TRBV5-1	-	TRBJ2-1	CASSSGTSYNEQFF	TGCGCCAGCAGCTCAGGGACAAGCTACAATGAGCAGTTCTTC
once	TRBV5-1	-	TRBJ2-7	CASSLGRGADEQYF	TGCGCCAGCAGTCTGGGACGGGGGGCGGATGAGCAGTACTTC
few	TRBV28	TRBD2	TRBJ2-3	CASSLFSSGSTDTQYF	TGTGCCAGCAGTTTATTTTCTAGCGGGAGCACAGATACGCAGTATTTT